This T cell receptor (beta chain) came from a study of T and B cells in COVID-19 patients. The study, taken as a whole, reports: Sorted SARS-CoV-2-responsive or tetramer+ T cells and CD4+, regulatory and CD8+ subsets were not yet sequenced. Patients with COVID-19 reportedly showed strongly skewed T cell receptor beta variable and joining gene usage.

The CDR3 length is 12 residues. Germline CDR1 is KGHSH and CDR2 is LQKENI. V lost 2 bases and J 3 bases, leaving 2 bases between the germline ends. By share, this clonotype ranks as medium-sized. The antigen remains undetermined. TRB rearrangements were amplified by multiplex PCR with BIOMED2 TRB-A/B primers. TCRdb passed the multiplex PCR reads through MiXCR, listing each CDR3 protein once. Seen here are about 5,200 distinct CDR3 sequences, around a quarter observed once, and the top ten hold roughly 5.5%. From blood, 250-500 ng of genomic DNA served as TRB template. The sequenced sample was blood. This TCR was sampled from a human donor with active COVID-19. The chain employs TRBV18 and TRBJ1-3; D is uncertain. CDR3 region: CASSPDGNTIYF. CDR3 DNA: TGTGCCAGCTCACCAGATGGAAACACCATATATTTT.